Following are 21 T cell receptor beta chains from one sample sequenced in a study of T cell repertoires in cytomegalovirus infection. TCRdb re-called the reads through MiXCR, storing one row per CDR3 protein. The sample includes 700,000 to 900,000 distinct CDR3 sequences, 25% to 35% seen only once; the top ten take over 10%. No antigen has been identified for these receptors. Here the sequenced sample was cultured CD8+ T cells from PBMCs, taken from culture after CMV antigen stimulation. The origin of the receptors is a human donor in good health (CMV status not recorded). Some clones in this sample may be carry-over from other donors' samples.

Comments on this clonotype: Relative to the germline gene, one junction end is altered; a read error may explain this. The chain recombines TRBV6-1 with TRBJ1-5; 9 bases are a match to TRBD1. The CDR3 consists of 18 residues. Germline CDR1 is MNHNS and CDR2 is SASEGT. CDR3: CACRSRDRDYSNSQPQHF. The CDR3 nucleotides read TGTGCCTGCAGGAGCCGGGACAGGGACTATAGCAATAGTCAGCCCCAGCATTTT.

The chain combines TRBV15 with TRBJ2-1; 8 nucleotides agree with TRBD2. The CDR3 sequence is 17 residues long. J gave up 9 bases and V 4 bases, and 17 bases lay outside the gene matches. The germline CDR1 and CDR2 sequences are LNHNV and YYDKDF (reference sequence). The chain's CDR3 is CATSTIRGTSYDSEQFF. The CDR3 region has the DNA TGTGCCACCAGCACTATAAGAGGGACTAGTTATGATAGTGAGCAGTTCTTC.

This clonotype appeared a few times. The rearrangement links TRBV6-6 to TRBJ1-6, with 7 bases lining up with TRBD1. With 5 bases clipped from V and 10 bases from J, the junction kept 8 bases outside the gene matches. The CDR3 totals 14 residues. The germline V gene encodes CDR1 MNHNY and CDR2 SVGAGI (reference sequence). Written as DNA, the CDR3 is TGTGCCAGCAGTCCCGGGGCAGGGGGGTCACCCCTCCACTTT. Amino acids: CASSPGAGGSPLHF.

This clonotype was found a few times. The genes are TRBV27 and TRBJ1-6; D is uncertain. CDR3 size: 14 residues. The germline V and J ends were trimmed by 5 bases and 10 bases, with 15 bases remaining between them. CDR1 MNHEY and CDR2 SMNVEV come from the germline V gene (reference sequence). The CDR3 reads CASSQVGTGSPLHF. CDR3 nucleotides: TGTGCCAGCAGTCAAGTTGGAACGGGGTCACCCCTCCACTTT.

This chain links TRBV27 with TRBJ2-7; D might be TRBD2 (6 bases). The CDR3 is 14 residues long. CDR1 is MNHEY and CDR2 is SMNVEV in the germline V gene (reference sequence). V was trimmed by 2 bases and J by 7 bases, leaving 15 bases between them. The CDR3 spells CASSLTRAAGEQYV. The DNA for the CDR3 is TGTGCCAGCAGTTTAACCCGGGCCGCGGGGGAGCAGTACGTC.

V and J are TRBV9 and TRBJ1-4; no definite D call. V was clipped by 0 bases and J by 11 bases, with 14 bases between them. The CDR3 has 14 residues. In germline, CDR1 is SGDLS, CDR2 YYNGEE. The CDR3 is CASSVESAPGKLFF. The CDR3 bases are TGTGCCAGCAGCGTAGAGTCAGCTCCCGGGAAACTGTTTTTT.

The CDR3 loop reads CASSRRRSYNSPLHF. For the CDR3, the DNA is TGTGCCAGCAGTAGGAGGAGGTCCTATAATTCACCCCTCCACTTT. This chain joins TRBV28 and TRBJ1-6; no reliable D call. CDR1 is MDHEN, CDR2 SYDVKM, per germline. V lost 5 bases and J 1 base, leaving 9 bases between the germline ends. This CDR3 comprises 15 residues.

This clonotype was counted between two and nine times. The chain couples TRBV7-3 to TRBJ1-6, with 7 positions matching TRBD1. CDR1 and CDR2 from the germline V gene are SGHTA and FQGTGA. CDR3 length: 14 residues. J gave up 6 bases and V 4 bases, and 3 bases lay outside the gene matches. CDR3 loop: CASSSGQSNSPLHF. As DNA, the CDR3 is TGTGCCAGCAGCTCGGGACAGAGTAATTCACCCCTCCACTTT.

This clonotype was recorded a few times. The chain combines TRBV2 with TRBJ1-5, with unresolved D. Germline V gives CDR1 SNHLY, CDR2 FYNNEI. Between the trimmed V and J ends, which lost 5 bases and 0 bases, there was a span of 11 bases. The CDR3 runs 15 residues. This chain's CDR3 is CASSFPPGSNQPQHF. In DNA, the CDR3 is TGTGCCAGCAGTTTTCCGCCGGGTAGCAATCAGCCCCAGCATTTT.

This clonotype was found a few times. This chain uses TRBV6-2 or TRBV6-3 with TRBJ2-5; the D is unclear. Trimming took off 8 bases at V and 5 bases at J, with 15 bases between the two ends. The CDR3 length is 13 residues. The V gene's germline CDR1 is MNHEY and CDR2 SVGEGT. CDR3 nucleotide sequence: TGTGCCAGCCGGCAGTCGCCTGGGGAGACCCAGTACTTC. Amino acid sequence: CASRQSPGETQYF.

The V gene is TRBV4-1, the J gene TRBJ2-5; TRBD1 matches 10 bases. Looked up from germline, CDR1 is MGHRA and CDR2 is YSYEKL. The length of the CDR3 is 16 residues. Trimming took 6 bases from V and 5 from J; bases not matched to a gene: 12. The CDR3 DNA reads as TGCGCCAGCAGTCTCACTCCGGGACAGGGGAGTGAGACCCAGTACTTC. Translated: CASSLTPGQGSETQYF.

The chain links TRBV27 to TRBJ1-1, with 7 bases lining up with TRBD1. CDR1 is MNHEY and CDR2 is SMNVEV in the germline V gene (reference sequence). This CDR3 spans 13 amino acids. The V segment lost 5 bases and the J segment 6 bases; nucleotides outside the gene matches: 6. The CDR3 DNA sequence: TGTGCCAGCAGTGAAGGGGGCCTAGCTGAAGCTTTCTTT. It encodes CASSEGGLAEAFF.

The chain couples TRBV12-3 or TRBV12-4 to TRBJ1-1; 7 bases agree with TRBD1. V shed 3 bases and J 3 bases; nucleotides not matched to a gene: 10. The CDR3 sequence is 16 residues long. CDR3: CASSLYASTGYTEAFF. The CDR3 DNA reads as TGTGCCAGCAGTTTGTATGCCTCGACAGGGTACACTGAAGCTTTCTTT.

This clonotype has ten or more counts. Its ends do not fully match the called genes, so a read error is possible. The genes are TRBV6-2 or TRBV6-3 and TRBJ2-1; D might be TRBD2 (6 bases). The CDR3 contains 11 residues. Germline CDR1 and CDR2: MNHEY and SVGEGT. The CDR3 spells CATLGGPSSLF. CDR3 sequence (DNA): TGTGCCACCCTCGGGGGACCCTCCTCCCTCTTC.

This clonotype has a handful of counts. As DNA, the CDR3 is TGCGCCAGCAGGGACAGGGGGCTTATCAATGAGCAGTTCTTC. Encoded protein: CASRDRGLINEQFF. The chain recombines TRBV10-2 with TRBJ2-1; 11 nucleotides agree with TRBD1. The V and J ends lost 6 bases and 6 bases, in that order; junction bases with no gene match: 4. CDR3 length equals 14 residues. Germline assignment: CDR1 WSHSY and CDR2 SAAADI.

The chain couples TRBV12-5 to TRBJ1-4; TRBD1 matches at 7 bases. This CDR3 contains 16 residues. V was pared by 3 bases and J by 0 bases, with 4 bases of the junction left unmatched. CDR1 and CDR2 (germline): LGHNT, FRNRAP. CDR3 in DNA: TGTGCTAGTGGTTTTGGGACAGCTGCAACTAATGAAAAACTGTTTTTT. Protein product: CASGFGTAATNEKLFF.

This clonotype was seen a few times. This rearrangement joins TRBV19 to TRBJ2-1; perhaps TRBD1 as D (6 bases). This CDR3 contains 15 residues. The V gene lost 3 bases and the J gene lost 8 bases, with 17 bases spanning the gap. Germline-derived CDR1 and CDR2 are LNHDA and SQIVND (reference sequence). The CDR3 reads CASSIKGRGPDEQFF. In nucleotides, the CDR3 is TGTGCCAGTAGTATCAAAGGCAGGGGACCGGATGAGCAGTTCTTC.

This clonotype was seen a handful of times. V gene TRBV28 combines with J gene TRBJ2-7; D might be TRBD2 (7 bases). This CDR3 region has 15 residues. Deletions cut 5 bases from V and 3 bases from J, with 17 bases between. CDR1 is MDHEN, CDR2 SYDVKM, per germline. CDR3 in DNA: TGTGCCAGCAGTCCTCAGGGGACTAATGGCTACGAGCAGTACGTC. Its translation: CASSPQGTNGYEQYV.

V is TRBV18 and J is TRBJ2-3, with D hard to call. V was shortened by 3 bases and J by 2 bases, with 9 bases between the two germline ends. This CDR3 is built from 14 residues. The V gene's germline CDR1 is KGHSH and CDR2 LQKENI. CDR3 loop: CASSPLRVTDTQYF. CDR3 nucleotide sequence: TGTGCCAGCTCACCGTTGAGAGTCACAGATACGCAGTATTTT. Drawing the rest from reference TRBV18 and TRBJ2-3, the complete variable domain is NAGVMQNPRHLVRRRGQEARLRCSPMKGHSHVYWYRQLPEEGLKFMVYLQKENIIDESGMPKERFSAEFPKEGPSILRIQQVVRGDSAAYFCASSPLRVTDTQYFGPGTRLTVL.

V and J are TRBV19 and TRBJ2-5; D is unclear. The V gene lost 3 bases and the J gene lost 1 base, with 12 bases spanning the gap. Germline assignment: CDR1 LNHDA and CDR2 SQIVND (reference sequence). The CDR3 has 15 amino acids. CDR3 protein: CASSIYAAIQETQYF. For the CDR3, the DNA is TGTGCCAGTAGTATCTACGCAGCCATCCAAGAGACCCAGTACTTC.

The CDR3 DNA reads as TGTGCCAGTAGTAAACCAAGCTCTGCAGATACGCAGTATTTT. Translating gives CASSKPSSADTQYF. J is TRBJ2-3 and V is TRBV19; unclear D gene. V lost 4 bases and J lost 4, with 12 bases in between. Germline CDR1 LNHDA, CDR2 SQIVND (reference sequence). This CDR3 has 14 amino acids. Complete variable domain (other parts from reference TRBV19 and TRBJ2-3): DGGITQSPKYLFRKEGQNVTLSCEQNLNHDAMYWYRQDPGQGLRLIYYSQIVNDFQKGDIAEGYSVSREKKESFPLTVTSAQKNPTAFYLCASSKPSSADTQYFGPGTRLTVL.